This TCR beta chain was retrieved from a study of blood T cells in healthy people across ages. Study-wide findings and caveats: One million T cells yielded diversity estimates that were considered underestimates. Observed TCR beta diversity per million T cells went down as age went up. This fall followed a roughly linear course with age. CMV status of donors was not determined, possibly confounding expanded clonotype changes.

A second PCR of 7 to 11 cycles used a sample-barcoded 5' primer and a J-beta primer mix. TCRdb independently ran MiXCR on the 5' RACE reads; one entry per CDR3 protein. Among over 1,500,000 distinct CDR3 sequences listed, roughly two fifths were seen once. Details on this clonotype: As yet, its antigen is unknown.

Individuals who donated were healthy Caucasians from Russia aged roughly 6 to 100. Trimming took off 3 bases at V and 1 base at J, with 6 bases between the two ends. The germline V gene encodes CDR1 ENHRY and CDR2 SYGVKD. This CDR3 is 13 amino acids long. The sequence was obtained from a human donor in good health. V and J are TRBV10-3 and TRBJ1-1; D is unresolved. Specimen: blood. CDR3 sequence (DNA): TGTGCCATCAGTGATAAGAGGAACACTGAAGCTTTCTTT. Amino acids: CAISDKRNTEAFF.